These T cell receptor beta chains were read from a single sample in a study of blood T cell repertoires in COVID-19. The data were produced by immunoSEQ multiplex PCR, yet TCRdb's version contains in-frame clones alone and is incomplete. The repertoire holds 65,000 to 85,000 clones, with about four fifths as singletons. Sequencing was carried out using peripheral blood. These receptors came from an elderly woman with active or convalescent COVID-19. The CDR3 runs from the conserved cysteine through the conserved F or W. The D gene is left open where the match is weak. The listing skips clone size in some rows; elsewhere it reads once, few, many or a size class.

d_gene,abundance,v_gene,j_gene,CDR3aa,CDR3nt
.,.,TRBV12-3/TRBV12-4,TRBJ2-1,CASLISDNEQFF,TGTGCCAGCCTCATATCGGACAATGAGCAGTTCTTC
.,.,TRBV7-9,TRBJ1-1,CASSLSVGVAFF,TGTGCCAGCAGCTTATCGGTTGGAGTGGCTTTCTTT
TRBD1,once,TRBV5-1,TRBJ2-1,CASSLAGGRGGKNEQFF,TGCGCCAGCAGCTTGGCAGGGGGACGGGGTGGTAAAAATGAGCAGTTCTTC
.,.,TRBV6-6,TRBJ1-3,CASSYAGTGNTIYF,TGTGCCAGCAGTTACGCGGGGACTGGAAACACCATATATTTT
.,.,TRBV7-9,TRBJ1-3,CASSQGMGARGNTIYF,TGTGCCAGCAGTCAAGGGATGGGGGCTCGAGGAAACACCATATATTTT
.,.,TRBV29-1,TRBJ1-1,CSVGRAVAEAFF,TGCAGCGTTGGCAGGGCAGTCGCTGAAGCTTTCTTT
TRBD1,.,TRBV4-3,TRBJ1-2,CASSRTGANYGYTF,TGCGCCAGCAGTAGGACAGGGGCTAACTATGGCTACACCTTC
.,.,TRBV9,TRBJ1-2,CASSVEGAGYGYTF,TGTGCCAGCAGCGTAGAAGGGGCGGGGTATGGCTACACCTTC
.,.,TRBV3-1/TRBV3-2,TRBJ2-7,CASSHTDKSYEQYF,TGTGCCAGCAGCCACACCGACAAGTCCTACGAGCAGTACTTC
.,.,TRBV9,TRBJ1-2,CASSPMGAVGYTF,TGTGCCAGCAGCCCAATGGGGGCGGTTGGCTACACCTTC
.,.,TRBV2,TRBJ1-5,CASSPPAGFLSNQPQHF,TGTGCCAGCAGCCCCCCGGCCGGGTTCCTTAGCAATCAGCCCCAGCATTTT
.,.,TRBV28,TRBJ1-1,CASSSRGGKSEAFF,TGTGCCAGCAGTTCTCGTGGAGGGAAGTCTGAAGCTTTCTTT
TRBD2,.,TRBV10-3,TRBJ2-7,CAIQRGSSGEQYF,TGTGCCATTCAGCGGGGGTCCTCGGGGGAGCAGTACTTC
TRBD1,.,TRBV11-3,TRBJ2-7,CASSRTQGSNEQYF,TGTGCCAGCAGCCGAACACAGGGGTCAAACGAGCAGTACTTC
TRBD2,.,TRBV18,TRBJ2-5,CASSASGGTQETQYF,TGTGCCAGCTCAGCTAGCGGGGGGACCCAAGAGACCCAGTACTTC
TRBD2,once,TRBV10-3,TRBJ2-3,CAISLTSGATSTDTQYF,TGTGCCATCAGTTTGACTAGCGGGGCTACTAGCACAGATACGCAGTATTTT
.,.,TRBV18,TRBJ1-4,CASSQVLFRVEKLFF,TGTGCCAGCTCGCAAGTCCTATTTAGAGTTGAAAAACTGTTTTTT
TRBD2,.,TRBV2,TRBJ2-7,CASRSGSKYEQYF,TGTGCCAGCAGAAGCGGGAGTAAATACGAGCAGTACTTC
.,.,TRBV4-3,TRBJ1-2,CASSSRRALGGYGYTF,TGCGCCAGCAGCTCACGCAGGGCCCTCGGGGGCTATGGCTACACCTTC
.,.,TRBV7-9,TRBJ1-1,CASSHARNMNTEAFF,TGTGCCAGCAGCCATGCTAGGAACATGAACACTGAAGCTTTCTTT
.,.,TRBV7-2,TRBJ2-1,CASSLPGRNYNEQFF,TGTGCCAGCAGCTTACCTGGCAGAAACTACAATGAGCAGTTCTTC
TRBD2,.,TRBV9,TRBJ2-2,CASSMTSGVSGELFF,TGTGCCAGCAGCATGACTAGCGGGGTCTCCGGGGAGCTGTTTTTT
.,.,TRBV7-8,TRBJ1-5,CASSLAQRLPDQPQHF,TGTGCCAGCAGCTTAGCGCAAAGACTCCCCGATCAGCCCCAGCATTTT
.,.,TRBV3-1/TRBV3-2,TRBJ2-7,CASSPISPLLRAPGYEQYF,TGTGCCAGCAGCCCCATATCTCCATTGTTGCGGGCCCCGGGCTACGAGCAGTACTTC
TRBD2,.,TRBV4-3,TRBJ2-7,CASSPQLSGGYEQYF,TGCGCCAGCAGCCCACAGTTAAGCGGGGGCTACGAGCAGTACTTC
TRBD2,.,TRBV7-9,TRBJ2-7,CASSPQGAGLIYEQYF,TGTGCCAGCAGCCCTCAAGGAGCGGGGCTGATCTACGAGCAGTACTTC
TRBD2,few,TRBV6-5,TRBJ2-7,CASSISGSTNEQYF,TGTGCCAGCAGTATCAGCGGGAGTACGAACGAGCAGTACTTC
.,.,TRBV5-1,TRBJ1-4,CASSSFGQSNEKLFF,TGCGCCAGCAGCTCGTTCGGACAGAGTAATGAAAAACTGTTTTTT
.,.,TRBV18,TRBJ1-1,CGSQRGGNTEAFF,TGTGGCTCACAACGAGGGGGAAACACTGAAGCTTTCTTT
.,few,TRBV20-1,TRBJ2-7,CSGGGRHEQYF,TGCAGTGGGGGAGGTCGACACGAGCAGTACTTC
.,.,TRBV5-1,TRBJ1-1,CASSLGMNTEAFF,TGCGCCAGCAGCTTGGGTATGAACACTGAAGCTTTCTTT
.,.,TRBV18,TRBJ2-3,CASSTYRTDTQYF,TGTGCCAGCTCAACCTACCGCACAGATACGCAGTATTTT
TRBD2,.,TRBV29-1,TRBJ2-1,CSVEAGGRSGLDEQFF,TGCAGCGTTGAAGCGGGCGGGAGGTCGGGTTTGGACGAGCAGTTCTTC
TRBD1,.,TRBV28,TRBJ1-2,CASIKPGQGGYTF,TGTGCCAGCATTAAACCCGGACAGGGGGGCTACACCTTC
TRBD1,.,TRBV15,TRBJ1-2,CATSRGTGTGVYGYTF,TGTGCCACCAGCAGAGGTACCGGGACAGGGGTTTATGGCTACACCTTC